The rows below give T cell receptor beta chains drawn from one sample of a study of identical twins. MiXCR, applied by TCRdb to the 5' RACE reads, yields one record per CDR3 protein. The table has 300,000 to 400,000 distinct CDR3 sequences, about 12% seen once. This same sample was also part of a study on yellow fever vaccine responses in identical twins.

What was sequenced was CD8+ T cells sorted from blood. These TCRs come from a woman under 30 in good health. Each CDR3 is given without its conserved first and last residue.

>12|TRBV6-6|TRBJ1-5
ATQSLGSNQPQH
>14|TRBV2|TRBJ2-1
ASSEQGAGRYNEQF
>12|TRBV4-1|TRBJ1-2
ASSQGGRNDGYT
>10|TRBV24-1|TRBJ2-2
ATSGLTGELF
>12|TRBV4-1|TRBJ2-7
ASSQDQVGDEQY
>12|TRBV4-1|TRBJ2-1
ASSQGTEYNEQF
>13|TRBV7-8|TRBJ2-7
ASSSLSGSPYEQY
>12|TRBV6-1|TRBJ2-7
ASTPGRGRYEQY
>12|TRBV4-1|TRBJ2-4
ASSQDVAKNIQY
>12|TRBV27|TRBJ2-7
ASSLGRRTYEQY
>12|TRBV7-9|TRBJ2-7
ASSLVGSPYEQY
>14|TRBV2|TRBJ2-5
ASSPMTGEVGETQY
>12|TRBV29-1|TRBJ2-7
SAVMGTGSYEQY
>11|TRBV12-3/TRBV12-4|TRBJ2-3
ASGWTSTDTQY
>14|TRBV7-9|TRBJ2-2
ASSLEGGTNTGELF
>13|TRBV4-1|TRBJ1-6
ASSQAVDYNSPLH
>12|TRBV7-9|TRBJ2-2
ASSSEGITGELF
>11|TRBV4-1|TRBJ1-1
ASSQDWQGRAF
>12|TRBV24-1|TRBJ2-2
ATSDLTGAGELF
>12|TRBV20-1|TRBJ2-1
SAKTGVYIDEQF
>12|TRBV5-6|TRBJ1-6
ASSYGTVGSPLH
>10|TRBV11-2|TRBJ2-3
ASRQSTDTQY
>15|TRBV27|TRBJ2-2
ASSMGLAGLDTGELF
>13|TRBV5-4|TRBJ1-4
ASSPRTGRDEKLF
>14|TRBV28|TRBJ2-4
ASSFWEGGGGDIQY
>12|TRBV13|TRBJ1-6
ASSSGQGAAPLH
>15|TRBV6-1|TRBJ2-3
ASSEASEGASTDTQY
>12|TRBV6-1|TRBJ2-3
ASSGGGITDTQY
>14|TRBV7-2|TRBJ1-6
ASSLVDRAYNSPLH
>13|TRBV6-5|TRBJ2-5
ASSYGNGPGKTQY
>14|TRBV20-1|TRBJ2-1
SARLLGQGSVNEQF
>15|TRBV16|TRBJ2-1
ASSQGITDLEDYEQF
>13|TRBV7-9|TRBJ2-7
ASSKPGGTSYEQY
>11|TRBV7-9|TRBJ1-1
ASSLQGHTEAF
>19|TRBV15|TRBJ2-2
ATSRDLLLAGGIGNTGELF
>9|TRBV20-1|TRBJ2-1
SARLAAEQF
>15|TRBV4-1|TRBJ2-4
ASSPPTGGLAKNIQY
>14|TRBV2|TRBJ2-4
ASSEGRTTYKNIQY
>12|TRBV27|TRBJ2-7
ASSLSSDRYEQY
>12|TRBV20-1|TRBJ2-7
SARSWESSYEQY
>14|TRBV21-1|TRBJ2-5
ASSKRTSGGSETQY
>12|TRBV28|TRBJ1-1
ASIPGGFDTEAF
>16|TRBV29-1|TRBJ1-1
SVEEARDIWERNTEAF
>9|TRBV5-4|TRBJ2-1
ASSLSFEQF
>13|TRBV28|TRBJ2-2
ASSSTDRVTGELF
>12|TRBV7-9|TRBJ1-4
ASSVGQLNEKLF
>15|TRBV7-9|TRBJ2-5
ASNHGRGLSSGETQY
>14|TRBV27|TRBJ2-7
ASSLAPPAGSYEQY
>16|TRBV10-3|TRBJ2-2
AISESGGRKPNTGELF
>10|TRBV27|TRBJ1-5
ASGEVLQPQH
>12|TRBV6-5|TRBJ2-7
ASSYSIGGTEQY